This is a list of T cell receptor beta chains from one sample in a study of cytomegalovirus exposure and HLA in healthy donors. Assay used: immunoSEQ multiplex PCR; TCRdb lists only in-frame clones, some missing. This table holds about 160,000 clones, more than 75% found once. The sample consisted of PBMCs. The receptors here all came from a male donor in good health and CMV-seronegative. The conserved cysteine and the conserved F or W are not part of the CDR3 here. Fields, in order: V gene, J gene, CDR3 protein.

>TRBV10-3|TRBJ2-1
AISESPPSGGDNEQF
>TRBV28|TRBJ2-7
ASSTFSYEQY
>TRBV29-1|TRBJ2-7
SAIKTGGLYEQY
>TRBV19|TRBJ1-5
ASSILQGGNQPQH
>TRBV10-3|TRBJ2-7
ATTGRPPYEQY
>TRBV19|TRBJ1-6
ASSISRIPNSPLH
>TRBV2|TRBJ2-7
ASRPGQGRNEQY
>TRBV27|TRBJ2-3
ASSSGLGFGDTQY
>TRBV19|TRBJ2-1
ASQTQGTHNEQF
>TRBV27|TRBJ1-6
ASSLQGNNSPLH
>TRBV7-3|TRBJ1-2
ASSLTGGVPNYGYT
>TRBV11-3|TRBJ2-7
ASSLGTSTTYEQY
>TRBV5-5|TRBJ1-5
ASSSFADINQPQH
>TRBV5-4|TRBJ2-5
ASSPGDRRETQY
>TRBV7-9|TRBJ2-2
ASSLRGTGGFTGELF
>TRBV5-4|TRBJ1-2
ASSSPEEVYYGYT
>TRBV6-1|TRBJ1-1
ASSVEVGGTEAF
>TRBV6-6|TRBJ2-2
ASSSGIGELF
>TRBV6-5|TRBJ1-6
ASSYFGTGDSPLH
>TRBV27|TRBJ1-4
ASSYRVGEKLF
>TRBV9|TRBJ1-3
ASSVAGQHSGNTIY
>TRBV30|TRBJ1-1
AWTVGGAMNTEAF
>TRBV7-9|TRBJ2-1
ASSLQGQKGQF
>TRBV7-9|TRBJ2-3
ASSSSGGAGDTQY